Presented here are 18 T cell receptor beta chains from one specimen sequenced in a study of cytomegalovirus exposure and HLA in healthy donors. PCR amplification relied on 60 Vbeta primers (plus 13 Jbeta primers). Method: immunoSEQ multiplex PCR; TCRdb's copy keeps in-frame clones and lacks some. Found here are roughly 100,000 clones, more than 60% of them singletons; the top ten hold about 3.6%. The sequenced sample consisted of PBMCs. Source of these receptors: a man aged 55 to 69 in good health and CMV-seronegative.

The chain combines TRBV6-5 with TRBJ2-7; 10 nucleotides line up with TRBD1. V lost 5 bases and J lost 2; bases outside the gene matches: 3. The CDR3 has 14 residues. The germline gives CDR1 MNHEY, CDR2 SVGAGI. The CDR3 loop is CASSRDRGTYEQYV. CDR3 bases: TGTGCCAGCAGTCGGGACAGGGGTACCTACGAGCAGTACGTC.

V is TRBV19 and J is TRBJ2-1; 12 nucleotides align to TRBD2. The junction had 5 bases not matched to a gene; V was cut back by 5 bases and J by 0 bases. Germline values: CDR1 LNHDA, CDR2 SQIVND (reference sequence). CDR3 size: 17 residues. CDR3 region: CASSLSGLAGSYNEQFF. Written as DNA, the CDR3 is TGTGCCAGTAGTCTCTCGGGACTAGCGGGCTCCTACAATGAGCAGTTCTTC.

V gene TRBV25-1 combines with J gene TRBJ1-2; 7 nucleotides line up with TRBD1. V gave up 2 bases and J gave up 1 base; unmatched junction bases: 1. In germline, CDR1 is MGHDK, CDR2 SYGVNS. The CDR3 extends over 14 amino acids. CDR3 sequence (DNA): TGTGCCAGCAGTGAAACAGGGGTTAACTATGGCTACACCTTC. Protein product: CASSETGVNYGYTF.

J is TRBJ1-5 and V is TRBV2, with D uncertain. V was clipped by 2 bases and J by 4 bases, with 12 bases between them. Germline loops: CDR1 SNHLY, CDR2 FYNNEI. The CDR3 is made up of 15 amino acids. CDR3 DNA: TGTGCCAGCAGTGAACTTTCACTCGCTAATCAGCCCCAGCATTTT. It translates to CASSELSLANQPQHF.

The chain combines TRBV27 with TRBJ2-6, with 8 bases lining up with TRBD1. The CDR3 extends over 19 amino acids. Germline CDR1 reads MNHEY; CDR2 reads SMNVEV (reference sequence). Trimming at V came to 8 bases and at J to 0 bases, leaving 15 bases not matched to a gene. Here the CDR3 reads CASRQTGVVYGSGANVLTF. CDR3 DNA: TGTGCCAGCCGGCAGACAGGGGTTGTTTACGGCTCTGGGGCCAACGTCCTGACTTTC.

J is TRBJ2-7 and V is TRBV30, with 11 positions matching TRBD1. Trimming at V came to 4 bases and at J to 7 bases, leaving 9 bases not matched to a gene. The CDR3 runs 14 residues. The germline V gene encodes CDR1 GTSNPN and CDR2 SVGIG (reference sequence). The CDR3 loop is CAWNMGDRGYEQYF. The CDR3 DNA sequence: TGTGCCTGGAATATGGGGGACAGGGGGTATGAGCAGTACTTC.

This clone has a handful of counts. The chain employs TRBV6-4 and TRBJ2-1; D is ambiguous. This CDR3 spans 14 amino acids. Trimming stripped 0 bases from V and 9 bases from J, with 12 bases between. CDR1 and CDR2 from the germline V gene are MRHNA and SNTAGT. The CDR3 DNA is TGTGCCAGCAGTGACTCGAGTCGAAGCCCTGAGCAGTTCTTC. Translation gives CASSDSSRSPEQFF.

The sample holds a few counts of this clone. Written as DNA, the CDR3 is TGCGCCAGCAGCTTCATGGTCAATCAGGGTACTGAAGCTTTCTTT. This encodes CASSFMVNQGTEAFF. The V and J genes are TRBV5-1 and TRBJ1-1; the D gene is possibly TRBD1 (5 bases). Germline V gene lookup returns CDR1 SGHRS and CDR2 YFSETQ. The CDR3 runs to 15 residues. The V end was cut by 2 bases, the J end by 5 bases, with 16 bases between.

V and J are TRBV7-2 and TRBJ1-1; TRBD1 matches at 7 bases. Germline CDR1 and CDR2: SGHTA and FQGNSA. CDR3 length: 13 amino acids. Trimming removed 2 bases from V and 5 bases from J; junction bases left unmatched: 2. The CDR3 loop is CASSLTGATEAFF. CDR3 bases: TGTGCCAGCAGCTTAACAGGGGCAACTGAAGCTTTCTTT.

This rearrangement joins TRBV29-1 to TRBJ2-1; 14 bases are shared with TRBD2. The length of the CDR3 is 14 residues. Germline CDR1 and CDR2: SQVTM and ANQGSEA. J was trimmed by 9 bases and V by 4 bases; bases with no gene match: 5. Here the CDR3 reads CSVVRLAGGSEQFF. DNA of the CDR3: TGCAGCGTTGTACGACTAGCGGGGGGGAGTGAGCAGTTCTTC.

The chain's CDR3 is CAISGSGSTDTQYF. The CDR3 DNA is TGTGCCATCTCTGGTAGCGGGTCCACAGATACGCAGTATTTT. The chain combines TRBV10-3 with TRBJ2-3; 7 bases map to TRBD2. This CDR3 has 14 amino acids. Per germline, CDR1 ENHRY and CDR2 SYGVKD. J gave up 2 bases and V 8 bases, and 7 bases lay outside the gene matches.

The V call is TRBV18, the J call TRBJ1-1; D is uncertain. V was clipped by 1 base and J by 2 bases, with 5 bases between them. Germline values: CDR1 KGHSH, CDR2 LQKENI. The CDR3 totals 13 residues. The CDR3 protein is CASSPRANTEAFF. In DNA, the CDR3 is TGTGCCAGCTCACCACGGGCCAACACTGAAGCTTTCTTT.

CDR3 in amino acids: CASSFAQEETQYF. The CDR3 region has the DNA TGCGCCAGCAGCTTTGCACAAGAAGAGACCCAGTACTTC. V gene TRBV5-1 combines with J gene TRBJ2-5; the D is unclear. The CDR3 runs 13 residues. Trimming pared 2 bases from V and 3 bases from J, leaving 8 bases between. Per the germline V gene, CDR1 is SGHRS and CDR2 is YFSETQ.

This clone was seen a handful of times. In DNA form, the CDR3 reads TGCGCCAGCAGCTTGGGGACAGGGGCCCAGCCCCAGCATTTT. Residues: CASSLGTGAQPQHF. The gene calls are TRBV5-1 and TRBJ1-5, with 9 bases identical to TRBD1. Germline trimming cut 0 bases from V and 7 bases from J; bases unmatched to any gene: 2. CDR3 size: 14 residues. The germline gives CDR1 SGHRS, CDR2 YFSETQ.

The rearrangement links TRBV7-2 to TRBJ1-4, with D possibly TRBD1 on 5 matching bases. This CDR3 comprises 14 residues. Between the trimmed V and J ends, which lost 3 bases and 8 bases, there was a span of 13 bases. Germline CDR1 is SGHTA and CDR2 is FQGNSA. CDR3 protein: CASSLGQGSEKLFF. CDR3 nucleotides: TGTGCCAGCAGCTTGGGGCAGGGATCAGAAAAACTGTTTTTT.

The chain combines TRBV7-2 with TRBJ2-7; D is perhaps TRBD1 (5 bases). The V and J ends lost 2 bases and 2 bases respectively, with 7 bases between them. CDR1 SGHTA and CDR2 FQGNSA come from the germline V gene. The CDR3 extends over 13 amino acids. CDR3 sequence reads: CASSLKGTYEQYF. In nucleotides, the CDR3 is TGTGCCAGCAGCTTAAAGGGGACCTACGAGCAGTACTTC.

The V gene is TRBV5-1, the J gene TRBJ1-1; TRBD1 aligns across 10 bases. The V gene's germline CDR1 is SGHRS and CDR2 YFSETQ. Trimming at V came to 5 bases and at J to 5 bases, leaving 6 bases not matched to a gene. The CDR3 extends over 14 amino acids. For the CDR3, the DNA is TGCGCCAGCAGAACCGGGACAGGGGTTACTGAAGCTTTCTTT. Encoded protein: CASRTGTGVTEAFF.

This clone was detected only once. The rearrangement links TRBV4-2 to TRBJ2-7, with TRBD2 as a possible D gene (7 bases). V lost 4 bases to trimming and J lost 5 bases, with 18 bases between them. The CDR3 sequence is 15 residues long. CDR1 is LGHNA, CDR2 YNFKEQ, per germline. The CDR3 DNA reads TGTGCCAGCAGCCCCTTAGACGGGGGGCATAACGAGCAGTACTTC. This encodes CASSPLDGGHNEQYF.